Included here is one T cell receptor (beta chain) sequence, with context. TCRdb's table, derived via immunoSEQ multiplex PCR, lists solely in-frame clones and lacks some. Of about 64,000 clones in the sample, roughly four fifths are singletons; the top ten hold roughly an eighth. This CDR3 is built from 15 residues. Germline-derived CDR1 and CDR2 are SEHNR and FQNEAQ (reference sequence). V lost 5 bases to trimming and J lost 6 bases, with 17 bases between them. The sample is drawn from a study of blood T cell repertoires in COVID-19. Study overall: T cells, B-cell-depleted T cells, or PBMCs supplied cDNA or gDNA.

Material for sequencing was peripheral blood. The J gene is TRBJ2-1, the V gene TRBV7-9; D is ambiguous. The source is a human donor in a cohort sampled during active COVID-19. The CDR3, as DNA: TGTGCCAGCAGCGATATTAGACACGTTGCCAATGAGCAGTTCTTC. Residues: CASSDIRHVANEQFF.